This T cell receptor beta chain was profiled in a study of blood T cells in healthy people across ages. Overall study context: Per every two T cells, about one barcoded beta molecule was captured by template switching. The study, taken as a whole, reports: It was not possible, with unsorted PBMCs, to conclusively compare naive and antigen-experienced cells. Diversity estimates from one million T cells were considered underestimates.

Sample-barcoded 5' priming and a J-beta primer mix drove a second PCR of 7 to 11 cycles. Sequencing recovered at least 3 million CDR3-containing paired-end reads from each sample. A single record per CDR3 protein comes from TCRdb applying MiXCR to the 5' RACE reads. The sample consists of more than 650,000 distinct CDR3 sequences, roughly 50% of them appearing once. This clonotype was counted between two and nine times. Its antigen is unknown. Sequencing was performed on blood. The clonotype originates from a man older than 75 in good health.

CDR3 in amino acids: CASSQDREIDEQFF. The CDR3 DNA follows: TGCGCCAGCAGCCAAGATCGTGAGATCGATGAGCAGTTCTTC. V gene TRBV4-1 combines with J gene TRBJ2-1; D gene uncertain. The V end lost 0 bases, the J end lost 8 bases, and 11 bases lay between the germline ends. Germline CDR1 reads MGHRA; CDR2 reads YSYEKL. The CDR3 covers 14 residues.